This TCR beta chain is from a study of CD8 T cells in Susac syndrome. RNA was extracted with the RNeasy kit, and a quantity of about 0.45 to 1 ug was reverse transcribed using random hexamers. Across 54 Vbeta and 13 Jbeta, TCR beta CDR3 was amplified with immunoSEQ multiplex PCR. TCRdb redid the calling of the immunoSEQ multiplex PCR reads with MiXCR, one entry per CDR3 protein. The table shows about 400,000 distinct CDR3 sequences, with more than 80% occurring only once. Study observations and caveats: The relatively small number of individuals in the TCR sequencing and HLA analysis was acknowledged by the study.

Germline values: CDR1 MNHEY, CDR2 SVGAGI. V shed 5 bases, J shed 10 bases, and the junction held 8 bases outside the gene matches. The CDR3 is 13 amino acids. Comment on this clonotype: Its antigen is not identified.

Patients with stable or active relapsing-remitting disease, all of them treatment-naive, made up the multiple sclerosis controls. Through negative isolation, CD4+ and CD8+ T cells were obtained, while TEMRA cells were enriched using FACS. The chain recombines TRBV6-5 with TRBJ2-1; the match to TRBD2 covers 7 bases. This sequence was found in a human donor with multiple sclerosis. The specimen was CD8+ T cells from PBMCs. DNA for the CDR3: TGTGCCAGCAGTCCCTCCCTCGGGGGGGAGCAGTTCTTC. Residues: CASSPSLGGEQFF.